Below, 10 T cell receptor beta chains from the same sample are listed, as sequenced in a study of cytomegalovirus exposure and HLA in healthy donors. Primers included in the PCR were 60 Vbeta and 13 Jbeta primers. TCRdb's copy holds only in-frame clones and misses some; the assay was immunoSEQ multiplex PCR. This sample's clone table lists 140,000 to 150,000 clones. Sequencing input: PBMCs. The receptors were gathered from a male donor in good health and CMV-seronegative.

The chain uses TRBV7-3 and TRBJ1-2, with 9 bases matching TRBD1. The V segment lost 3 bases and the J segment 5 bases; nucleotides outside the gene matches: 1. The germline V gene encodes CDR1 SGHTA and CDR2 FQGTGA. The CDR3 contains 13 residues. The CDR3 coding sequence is TGTGCCAGCAGCTTTGGACAGGGGTATGGCTACACCTTC. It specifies CASSFGQGYGYTF.

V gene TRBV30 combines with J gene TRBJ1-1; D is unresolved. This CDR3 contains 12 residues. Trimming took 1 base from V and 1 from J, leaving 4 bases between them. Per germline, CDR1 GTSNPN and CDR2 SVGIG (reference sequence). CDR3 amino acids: CAWSDRNTEAFF. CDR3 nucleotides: TGTGCCTGGAGTGACAGGAACACTGAAGCTTTCTTT.

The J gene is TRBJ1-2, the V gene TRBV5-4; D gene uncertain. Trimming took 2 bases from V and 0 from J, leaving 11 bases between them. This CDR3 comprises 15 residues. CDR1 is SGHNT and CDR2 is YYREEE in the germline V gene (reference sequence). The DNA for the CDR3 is TGTGCCAGCAGCTTCGAGGGCTTCCCTAACTATGGCTACACCTTC. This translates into CASSFEGFPNYGYTF.

The CDR3 region has the DNA TGTGCCAGCAGTGAAGGGACGGTACGGACAGGACGAAACTATGGCTACACCTTC. The encoded protein is CASSEGTVRTGRNYGYTF. The chain couples TRBV6-1 to TRBJ1-2, with 7 positions matching TRBD1. Germline trimming cut 1 base from V and 2 bases from J; bases unmatched to any gene: 13. The CDR3 has 18 residues. Per the germline V gene, CDR1 is MNHNS and CDR2 is SASEGT.

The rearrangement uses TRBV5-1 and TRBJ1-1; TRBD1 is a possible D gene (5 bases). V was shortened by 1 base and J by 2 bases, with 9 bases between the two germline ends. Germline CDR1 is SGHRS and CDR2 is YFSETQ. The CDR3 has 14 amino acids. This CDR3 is CASSLQGSNTEAFF. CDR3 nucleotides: TGCGCCAGCAGCTTGCAGGGTAGTAACACTGAAGCTTTCTTT.

Here the CDR3 reads CASSLTWTGGFSEAFF. CDR3 nucleotides: TGTGCCAGCAGCCTGACCTGGACAGGGGGATTCTCTGAAGCTTTCTTT. V and J are TRBV9 and TRBJ1-1; 10 positions agree with TRBD1. The CDR3 consists of 16 residues. Germline assignment: CDR1 SGDLS and CDR2 YYNGEE. Unmatched junction bases numbered 12, after V lost 4 bases and J lost 6 bases.

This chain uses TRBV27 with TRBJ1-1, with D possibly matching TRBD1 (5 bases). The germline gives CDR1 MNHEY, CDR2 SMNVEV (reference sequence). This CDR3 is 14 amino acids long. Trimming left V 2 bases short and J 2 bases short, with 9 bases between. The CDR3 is CASSLRRANTEAFF. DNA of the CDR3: TGTGCCAGCAGTTTACGCAGGGCCAACACTGAAGCTTTCTTT.

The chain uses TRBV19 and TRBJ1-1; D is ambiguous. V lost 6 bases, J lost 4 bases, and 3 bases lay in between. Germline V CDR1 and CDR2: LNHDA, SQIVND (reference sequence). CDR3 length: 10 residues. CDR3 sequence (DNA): TGTGCCAGTAGACTCACTGAAGCTTTCTTT. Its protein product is CASRLTEAFF.

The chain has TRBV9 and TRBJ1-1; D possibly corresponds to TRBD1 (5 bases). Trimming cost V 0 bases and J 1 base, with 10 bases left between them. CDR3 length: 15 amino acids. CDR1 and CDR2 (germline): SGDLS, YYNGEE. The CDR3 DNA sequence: TGTGCCAGCAGCGTAGCACCAAGGGGGAACACTGAAGCTTTCTTT. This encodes CASSVAPRGNTEAFF. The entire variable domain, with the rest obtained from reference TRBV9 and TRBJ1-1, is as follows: DSGVTQTPKHLITATGQRVTLRCSPRSGDLSVYWYQQSLDQGLQFLIQYYNGEERAKGNILERFSAQQFPDLHSELNLSSLELGDSALYFCASSVAPRGNTEAFFGQGTRLTVV.

The CDR3 DNA reads TGTGCCAGCAGCTTAGGGGACAGGAGCAATGAGCAGTTCTTC. It codes for CASSLGDRSNEQFF. This sequence joins TRBV13 and TRBJ2-1; 7 bases line up with TRBD1. The junction had 2 bases not matched to a gene; V was cut back by 0 bases and J by 6 bases. Germline V gene lookup returns CDR1 PRHDT and CDR2 FYEKMQ (reference sequence). This CDR3 is 14 amino acids long.